A selection of T cell receptor beta chains follows, all from one sample in a study of siplizumab effects on memory and regulatory T cells. Sequencing was performed with immunoSEQ multiplex PCR; in TCRdb, only in-frame clones are kept and a portion is missing. The sample shows 97,000 or so clones, about 90% of them seen only once. Sequencing used CD4+ T cells sorted from blood. Receptors were obtained from a human donor in good health. Both conserved end residues are part of each CDR3. A D gene is named only where the DNA matches it firmly. Not every row has a clone size; where given, it reads once, few, many or a size class.

clone size	D gene	V gene	J gene	CDR3 protein	CDR3 DNA
NA	TRBD1	TRBV9	TRBJ2-2	CASSVDRGPAGELFF	TGTGCCAGCAGCGTAGACAGGGGGCCGGCCGGGGAGCTGTTTTTT
NA	TRBD2	TRBV28	TRBJ2-2	CASNEGLSTGELFF	TGTGCCAGCAACGAGGGACTATCGACCGGGGAGCTGTTTTTT
NA	TRBD2	TRBV5-1	TRBJ2-5	CASSWTTSGKETQYF	TGCGCCAGCAGCTGGACAACTAGCGGGAAAGAGACCCAGTACTTC
few	NA	TRBV25-1	TRBJ1-2	CASYSGASGYGYTF	TGTGCCAGTTACTCAGGGGCCAGTGGCTATGGCTACACCTTC
NA	NA	TRBV6-5	TRBJ2-7	CASSYELGSEQYF	TGTGCCAGCAGTTACGAGCTGGGTTCCGAGCAGTACTTC
NA	TRBD2	TRBV28	TRBJ2-5	CASSTLRTSGSLTQYF	TGTGCCAGCAGCACCTTAAGGACTAGCGGGAGTCTCACCCAGTACTTC
NA	NA	TRBV27	TRBJ1-6	CASSTLDPSPLHF	TGTGCCAGCAGCACTTTAGATCCGTCACCCCTCCACTTT
NA	NA	TRBV5-5	TRBJ1-5	CASSFGRGVGNNQPQHF	TGTGCCAGCAGCTTTGGCAGAGGGGTTGGGAACAATCAGCCCCAGCATTTT
NA	NA	TRBV30	TRBJ2-2	CAWRAVWTGELFF	TGTGCCTGGAGGGCAGTCTGGACGGGGGAGCTGTTTTTT
NA	NA	TRBV28	TRBJ2-7	CASRTGGWGYEQYF	TGTGCCAGTCGTACGGGCGGGTGGGGCTACGAGCAGTACTTC
NA	NA	TRBV28	TRBJ2-5	CASSLYAARLETQYF	TGTGCCAGCAGTTTATATGCGGCCCGCTTGGAGACCCAGTACTTC
NA	NA	TRBV28	TRBJ1-2	CASSTISPGVDYGYTF	TGTGCCAGCAGTACCATCTCGCCAGGGGTTGACTATGGCTACACCTTC
NA	TRBD1	TRBV29-1	TRBJ2-5	CSVKGQGSSETQYF	TGCAGCGTAAAGGGACAGGGATCGTCAGAGACCCAGTACTTC
NA	TRBD1	TRBV5-1	TRBJ2-3	CASSQLTGHPDTQYF	TGCGCCAGCAGCCAATTGACAGGGCACCCAGATACGCAGTATTTT
NA	NA	TRBV6-4	TRBJ2-2	CASSDRENTGELFF	TGTGCCAGCAGTGATCGGGAGAACACCGGGGAGCTGTTTTTT
once	NA	TRBV7-2	TRBJ2-3	CASSLSRGTDTQYF	TGTGCCAGCAGCTTATCGCGTGGCACAGATACGCAGTATTTT
NA	NA	TRBV6-5	TRBJ2-2	CASSTREGTGELFF	TGTGCCAGCAGCACCAGGGAAGGCACCGGGGAGCTGTTTTTT
NA	NA	TRBV28	TRBJ2-5	CASRMGHLETQYF	TGTGCCAGCAGAATGGGACACCTAGAGACCCAGTACTTC
NA	NA	TRBV30	TRBJ1-3	CAWRSLTGPGNTIYF	TGTGCCTGGAGATCCCTAACAGGGCCTGGAAACACCATATATTTT
NA	TRBD1	TRBV7-9	TRBJ1-4	CASSPTGLTEKLFF	TGTGCCAGCAGCCCGACAGGGCTAACGGAAAAACTGTTTTTT
once	TRBD1	TRBV2	TRBJ1-1	CASRTQGVGTEAFF	TGTGCCAGCAGAACACAGGGGGTAGGGACTGAAGCTTTCTTT
NA	NA	TRBV7-9	TRBJ1-1	CASSLRLANTEAFF	TGTGCCAGCAGCTTACGGCTAGCTAACACTGAAGCTTTCTTT
NA	NA	TRBV19	TRBJ2-1	CASSMRGLNNEQFF	TGTGCCAGTAGTATGAGAGGGCTTAACAATGAGCAGTTCTTC
NA	NA	TRBV21-1	TRBJ1-2	CASSNGQGNLYGYTF	TGTGCCAGCAGCAACGGACAGGGGAACCTCTATGGCTACACCTTC
NA	NA	TRBV14	TRBJ2-1	CASSRWSEQFF	TGTGCCAGCAGCCGCTGGTCTGAGCAGTTCTTC
few	NA	TRBV5-1	TRBJ1-3	CASSLAGRDTIYF	TGCGCCAGCAGCTTGGCGGGTAGGGACACCATATATTTT
NA	TRBD2	TRBV7-3	TRBJ2-1	CASSLVASGRGLVNEQFF	TGTGCCAGCAGCTTAGTGGCTAGCGGGAGGGGTCTTGTCAATGAGCAGTTCTTC
NA	NA	TRBV11-2	TRBJ2-5	CASSLYGRDSRTQYF	TGTGCCAGCAGCTTATACGGACGGGACTCCCGGACCCAGTACTTC